What follows is one T cell receptor (beta chain) and its context. Antigen specificity is unknown. Clones were sequenced by immunoSEQ multiplex PCR, and TCRdb holds only the in-frame ones, with some missing. The repertoire includes about 140,000 clones, around 90% of them detected once, and about 5.9% sits in the top ten. This sample was taken from a study of T cell responses to AZD1222 COVID-19 vaccine. Whole-study results and caveats: Donors, mostly white British, included more females; clonal diversity was possibly underestimated.

Germline V CDR1 and CDR2: GTSNPN, SVGIG (reference sequence). The CDR3 has 19 residues. V dropped 2 bases and J dropped 1; count of bases not matched to a gene: 11. The chain recombines TRBV30 with TRBJ2-3; 14 bases align to TRBD2. Sequenced here: peripheral blood, sampled 28 days after the second AZD1222 dose. This clonotype originated in an adult who received the AZD1222 COVID-19 vaccine. In DNA form, the CDR3 reads TGTGCCTGGAGTAGACTAGCGGGAGGGCCGTTTTTCGGCACAGATACGCAGTATTTT. Translation gives CAWSRLAGGPFFGTDTQYF.